The entry that follows covers one T cell receptor beta chain sequence. This clonotype has ten or more counts. Its antigen is currently not known. Base qualities were left out, and no much larger clone turns up one base away. TCR beta CDR3 regions were amplified from RNA transcripts for repertoire sequencing. The first round of RT-PCR was done with HTBI primers and the Qiagen OneStep RT-PCR kit, and was followed by a second round of multiplex PCR, then size selection and purification. The libraries underwent paired-end sequencing with 100 bp reads on an Illumina HiSeq2000. Under the source paper's analysis protocol: Reads were processed with SOAPnuke, discarding reads with adapters, uncalled bases, mean Phred below 15, or no exact constant-primer or identifier match. COPE v1.2.5 was used to merge high-quality paired reads. Clonotypes were defined as unique nucleotide sequences and were aligned to IMGT TRB V, D and J references using MiTCR v1.1. The analysis was limited to V-J combinations with a frequency above 0.0001, which together covered 99.2% of repertoires. For each V-J combination, a TCR clonal expansion and chaos score was defined as F50 clonal expansion divided by the chaos observed in the TCRdist matrix. Welch's t-statistics and random forest were used to reduce the features to 10 to 15 V-J combinations, which were then used as input to a naive Bayes classifier. Thyroid-blood repertoire similarity was quantified with the Morisita-Horn index. TCRdb trimmed public reads at Q25 via fastp, called clones via MiXCR and kept in-frame beta chains. Entries are consolidated by CDR3 protein sequence, retaining the most common genes and DNA. The V and J calls were not made by the authors but by TCRdb's processing. This sample lists about 410,000 distinct CDR3 sequences; about 18% were detected once. The ten largest account for 1.6% of the sample.

Ophthalmopathy patients had moderately to severely active disease, Clinical Activity Score of at least 3, NOSPECS grade of at least 4, and disease duration under 3 months. Patients with other autoimmune diseases, uncontrolled infections, pregnancy or lactation were excluded. Diagnosis was based on clinical symptoms, serum thyroxine, TRAb, thyroid ultrasound and orbital computed tomography. Using Ficoll-Paque density gradient centrifugation, PBMCs were isolated from 9 to 10 ml of fresh peripheral blood. Total RNA was extracted using Trizol reagent, and RNA quality was checked on an Agilent 2100 Bioanalyzer. The data were taken from a study of Graves' ophthalmopathy and Graves' hyperthyroidism listed by TCRdb under 2018. Context from the whole study: Peripheral blood was collected at initial diagnosis, prior to any treatment. A discovery set of about a hundred patients (43 ophthalmopathy, 57 stable hyperthyroidism) was enrolled to explore V-J signatures distinguishing ophthalmopathy from hyperthyroidism. Following sampling, methimazole starting at 30 mg daily was administered to hyperthyroidism patients, and high-dose intravenous methylprednisolone was administered to ophthalmopathy patients. In over 5 hyperthyroidism patients, the T-cell repertoire of thyroid tissue was compared with the T-cell repertoire of blood. The independent validation cohort included about 19 hyperthyroidism patients plus 17 patients who later progressed from hyperthyroidism to ophthalmopathy. The 100 or so discovery patients were randomly split 7:3 into training and test sets. In total, some 130 blood samples were TCR-sequenced: some 40 ophthalmopathy, 75 hyperthyroidism and roughly 17 hyperthyroidism-to-ophthalmopathy patients. The study used TCR beta repertoire signatures to distinguish Graves' ophthalmopathy from Graves' hyperthyroidism and to predict progression to ophthalmopathy. Results and caveats for the whole study, not just this receptor: Most of the expanded thyroid clonotypes with a frequency above 0.001 were also detected in blood, and it was suggested that the thyroid immune response may be reflected by blood repertoires. In validation, the model predicted ophthalmopathy progression with 55% to 71% sensitivity and around 72% specificity; 12 predicted patients were CT-confirmed with GO in a median of about 7.1 months. In cross-validation, the 13-signature model distinguished ophthalmopathy from stable hyperthyroidism with approximately 85% sensitivity and just under 84% specificity, and in the test set the corresponding values were about 80% and 75%. Sample size was not predetermined statistically, and investigators were not blinded to group allocation.

For CDR1 and CDR2, the germline V gene lists SGHRS and YFSETQ. Relative to germline, V is missing 3 bases and J is missing 4 bases, with 5 bases of the junction outside any gene match. The CDR3 starts with the cysteine, ends with the phenylalanine, and has 14 residues. CDR3 DNA is the only sequence kept; it has 42 bases, read in frame from the first base. This clonotype originated in a woman aged 18-29 years with Graves' ophthalmopathy. Donor details come from another sample of the same person, matched by shared clones. Recombination connected TRBV5-1 to TRBJ1-2; 8 central nucleotides agree with TRBD1. The material sequenced was peripheral blood. The CDR3 region has the sequence CASSSRDRTYGYTF. The bases are TGCGCCAGCAGCTCGAGGGACAGGACCTATGGCTACACCTTC.